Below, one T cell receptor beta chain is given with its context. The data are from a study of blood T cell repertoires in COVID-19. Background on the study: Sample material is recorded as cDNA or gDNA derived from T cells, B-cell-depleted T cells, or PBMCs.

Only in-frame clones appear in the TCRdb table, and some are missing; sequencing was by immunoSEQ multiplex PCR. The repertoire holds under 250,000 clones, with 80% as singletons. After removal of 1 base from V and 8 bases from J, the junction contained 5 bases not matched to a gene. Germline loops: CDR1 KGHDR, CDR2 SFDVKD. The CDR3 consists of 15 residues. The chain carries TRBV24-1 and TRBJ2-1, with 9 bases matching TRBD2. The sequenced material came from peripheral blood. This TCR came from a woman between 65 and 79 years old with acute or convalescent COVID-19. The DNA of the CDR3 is TGTGCCACCAGTGATTTAAGGACTAGCGACCATGAGCAGTTCTTC. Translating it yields CATSDLRTSDHEQFF.